This is a list of T cell receptor beta chains from one sample in a study of blood T cell repertoires in COVID-19. Only in-frame clones appear in the TCRdb table, and some are missing; sequencing was by immunoSEQ multiplex PCR. The sample consists of more than 85,000 clones, about nine tenths of them appearing once. Sequenced: peripheral blood. These receptors all come from a man aged 65 to 79 with acute or convalescent COVID-19. Each CDR3 is given with its conserved first and last residue. Each record gives: CDR3 protein, CDR3 DNA, J gene, D gene, V gene, clone size. The D gene is left open where the match is weak. Where a row states a size, it is once, few, many or the class of an expanded clone; other rows omit it.

CDR3 protein: CASSLQGEHGYTF; CDR3 DNA: TGCGCCAGCAGCTTACAGGGGGAGCATGGCTACACCTTC; J gene: TRBJ1-2; D gene: TRBD1; V gene: TRBV5-1; clone size: -
CDR3 protein: CATSDYTPSGNNQPQHF; CDR3 DNA: TGTGCCACCAGTGATTACACGCCGTCGGGAAACAATCAGCCCCAGCATTTT; J gene: TRBJ1-5; D gene: -; V gene: TRBV24-1; clone size: -
CDR3 protein: CASSQDTVIFVEAFF; CDR3 DNA: TGCGCCAGCAGCCAAGATACAGTGATTTTTGTTGAAGCTTTCTTT; J gene: TRBJ1-1; D gene: -; V gene: TRBV4-1; clone size: -
CDR3 protein: CASSPTGTGHYGYTF; CDR3 DNA: TGTGCCAGCAGCCCGACCGGGACAGGGCACTATGGCTACACCTTC; J gene: TRBJ1-2; D gene: TRBD1; V gene: TRBV6-5; clone size: -
CDR3 protein: CASSFLAEETQYF; CDR3 DNA: TGTGCCAGCAGCTTTCTAGCGGAAGAGACCCAGTACTTC; J gene: TRBJ2-5; D gene: TRBD2; V gene: TRBV7-3; clone size: -
CDR3 protein: CASIDRGLNEKLFF; CDR3 DNA: TGTGCCAGTATCGACAGGGGCCTGAATGAAAAACTGTTTTTT; J gene: TRBJ1-4; D gene: TRBD1; V gene: TRBV19; clone size: once
CDR3 protein: CASSGPTGDEQYF; CDR3 DNA: TGCGCCAGCAGCGGGCCGACAGGAGACGAGCAGTACTTC; J gene: TRBJ2-7; D gene: -; V gene: TRBV5-1; clone size: -
CDR3 protein: CASSLYAGEQFF; CDR3 DNA: TGTGCCAGCAGCTTATATGCGGGAGAGCAGTTCTTC; J gene: TRBJ2-1; D gene: -; V gene: TRBV13; clone size: -
CDR3 protein: CASSGYNEQFF; CDR3 DNA: TGTGCCAGTTCAGGTTACAATGAGCAGTTCTTC; J gene: TRBJ2-1; D gene: -; V gene: TRBV28; clone size: -
CDR3 protein: CASSLSLGQGVHEQYF; CDR3 DNA: TGTGCCAGCAGCTTAAGTCTGGGGCAGGGGGTACACGAGCAGTACTTC; J gene: TRBJ2-7; D gene: TRBD1; V gene: TRBV7-2; clone size: -
CDR3 protein: CASSLEISGSYEQYF; CDR3 DNA: TGTGCCAGCAGCTTGGAGATTAGCGGGAGTTACGAGCAGTACTTC; J gene: TRBJ2-7; D gene: TRBD2; V gene: TRBV5-4; clone size: few
CDR3 protein: CASSFGQGATGELFF; CDR3 DNA: TGTGCCAGCAGCTTTGGACAGGGGGCCACCGGGGAGCTGTTTTTT; J gene: TRBJ2-2; D gene: TRBD1; V gene: TRBV7-2; clone size: -
CDR3 protein: CASSQGGGSNGGELFF; CDR3 DNA: TGTGCCAGCAGCCAAGGAGGCGGGAGTAACGGCGGGGAGCTGTTTTTT; J gene: TRBJ2-2; D gene: TRBD2; V gene: TRBV3-1/TRBV3-2; clone size: -
CDR3 protein: CASSLVLAGDNEQYF; CDR3 DNA: TGTGCCAGCAGCTTAGTACTAGCGGGAGACAACGAGCAGTACTTC; J gene: TRBJ2-7; D gene: TRBD2; V gene: TRBV7-9; clone size: -
CDR3 protein: CASSPNRGVDYGYTF; CDR3 DNA: TGTGCCAGCAGCCCCAACAGGGGTGTCGACTATGGCTACACCTTC; J gene: TRBJ1-2; D gene: TRBD1; V gene: TRBV27; clone size: -
CDR3 protein: CASSSYGTGTDTQYF; CDR3 DNA: TGTGCCAGCAGCTCCTACGGGACAGGCACAGATACGCAGTATTTT; J gene: TRBJ2-3; D gene: TRBD1; V gene: TRBV7-3; clone size: -
CDR3 protein: CASSQGTGAEKLFF; CDR3 DNA: TGTGCCAGCAGCCAGGGGACAGGGGCTGAAAAACTGTTTTTT; J gene: TRBJ1-4; D gene: TRBD1; V gene: TRBV3-1/TRBV3-2; clone size: -
CDR3 protein: CASSLSTRNSGRRRTGELFF; CDR3 DNA: TGTGCCAGCAGTTTATCGACTCGGAATAGCGGGAGACGTAGGACCGGGGAGCTGTTTTTT; J gene: TRBJ2-2; D gene: TRBD2; V gene: TRBV27; clone size: -
CDR3 protein: CASSPDPNGNPEAFF; CDR3 DNA: TGCGCCAGCAGCCCTGACCCGAACGGGAACCCTGAAGCTTTCTTT; J gene: TRBJ1-1; D gene: -; V gene: TRBV5-1; clone size: -
CDR3 protein: CASSLIGRGGNYGYTF; CDR3 DNA: TGTGCCAGCAGCCTCATAGGGCGGGGGGGTAACTATGGCTACACCTTC; J gene: TRBJ1-2; D gene: -; V gene: TRBV7-2; clone size: once
CDR3 protein: CASSRAPGTSGEWGTQYF; CDR3 DNA: TGCGCCAGCAGCCGAGCCCCAGGGACTAGCGGGGAATGGGGGACCCAGTACTTC; J gene: TRBJ2-5; D gene: TRBD2; V gene: TRBV4-1; clone size: -
CDR3 protein: CASSQDGVQPQHF; CDR3 DNA: TGTGCCAGCAGCCAAGATGGAGTCCAGCCCCAGCATTTT; J gene: TRBJ1-5; D gene: -; V gene: TRBV3-1/TRBV3-2; clone size: few
CDR3 protein: CASSYDRNLGSPLHF; CDR3 DNA: TGTGCCAGCAGCTACGACAGGAATTTAGGTTCACCCCTCCACTTT; J gene: TRBJ1-6; D gene: -; V gene: TRBV6-4; clone size: -
CDR3 protein: CASSPEGGCNYGYTF; CDR3 DNA: TGTGCCAGCAGCCCGGAGGGGGGGTGTAACTATGGCTACACCTTC; J gene: TRBJ1-2; D gene: -; V gene: TRBV5-7; clone size: -
CDR3 protein: CASKGENQPQHF; CDR3 DNA: TGCGCCAGCAAGGGGGAAAATCAGCCCCAGCATTTT; J gene: TRBJ1-5; D gene: -; V gene: TRBV10-2; clone size: -
CDR3 protein: CASSPQGVLQYF; CDR3 DNA: TGTGCCAGCAGCCCACAGGGGGTTCTTCAGTACTTC; J gene: TRBJ2-4; D gene: TRBD1; V gene: TRBV14; clone size: -
CDR3 protein: CASSFFGGVNEQFF; CDR3 DNA: TGTGCCAGCAGCTTTTTCGGGGGGGTAAATGAGCAGTTCTTC; J gene: TRBJ2-1; D gene: TRBD2; V gene: TRBV13; clone size: -
CDR3 protein: CASSLEAAGGTDTQYF; CDR3 DNA: TGTGCCAGCAGCTTAGAGGCAGCGGGGGGCACAGATACGCAGTATTTT; J gene: TRBJ2-3; D gene: TRBD2; V gene: TRBV7-8; clone size: -
CDR3 protein: CASSIGEVETQYF; CDR3 DNA: TGTGCCAGCAGTATCGGTGAAGTAGAGACCCAGTACTTC; J gene: TRBJ2-5; D gene: -; V gene: TRBV6-5; clone size: -
CDR3 protein: CASSYSSRGYTF; CDR3 DNA: TGTGCCAGCAGTTACTCCTCGCGGGGCTACACCTTC; J gene: TRBJ1-2; D gene: -; V gene: TRBV6-2/TRBV6-3; clone size: once
CDR3 protein: CASSTYSGTSGRYTQYF; CDR3 DNA: TGTGCCAGCAGTACATATTCCGGGACTAGCGGGAGATATACGCAGTATTTT; J gene: TRBJ2-3; D gene: TRBD2; V gene: TRBV6-2/TRBV6-3; clone size: -
CDR3 protein: CASSQASRGSYEQYF; CDR3 DNA: TGTGCCAGCAGCCAAGCTAGTAGGGGGTCCTACGAGCAGTACTTC; J gene: TRBJ2-7; D gene: -; V gene: TRBV3-1/TRBV3-2; clone size: -
CDR3 protein: CSVEDGGYF; CDR3 DNA: TGCAGCGTTGAAGACGGAGGTTATTTT; J gene: TRBJ2-3; D gene: -; V gene: TRBV29-1; clone size: -
CDR3 protein: CASSVELGQGSTEAFF; CDR3 DNA: TGTGCCAGCAGCGTAGAGTTAGGACAGGGGAGCACTGAAGCTTTCTTT; J gene: TRBJ1-1; D gene: TRBD1; V gene: TRBV9; clone size: -
CDR3 protein: CASIGGGNTGELFF; CDR3 DNA: TGTGCCAGCATTGGCGGGGGGAACACCGGGGAGCTGTTTTTT; J gene: TRBJ2-2; D gene: TRBD2; V gene: TRBV2; clone size: -
CDR3 protein: CASRARAGGLNEQFF; CDR3 DNA: TGTGCCAGCAGAGCCAGAGCGGGGGGCTTGAATGAGCAGTTCTTC; J gene: TRBJ2-1; D gene: TRBD2; V gene: TRBV6-5; clone size: -
CDR3 protein: CASSRDRVNGYTF; CDR3 DNA: TGTGCCAGCAGTAGAGACAGGGTCAATGGCTACACCTTC; J gene: TRBJ1-2; D gene: TRBD1; V gene: TRBV12-3/TRBV12-4; clone size: -
CDR3 protein: CASSASGPQETQYF; CDR3 DNA: TGTGCCAGCAGCGCGAGCGGACCCCAAGAGACCCAGTACTTC; J gene: TRBJ2-5; D gene: -; V gene: TRBV9; clone size: -
CDR3 protein: CASSQDRYFPGGKNTQYF; CDR3 DNA: TGTGCCAGCAGCCAAGATCGGTATTTTCCTGGCGGGAAAAATACGCAGTATTTT; J gene: TRBJ2-3; D gene: -; V gene: TRBV4-2; clone size: -
CDR3 protein: CASSQGSGTHNEQFF; CDR3 DNA: TGTGCCAGCAGCCAAGGGTCCGGGACACATAATGAGCAGTTCTTC; J gene: TRBJ2-1; D gene: -; V gene: TRBV3-1/TRBV3-2; clone size: -
CDR3 protein: CATSVRGSTDTQYF; CDR3 DNA: TGTGCCACCAGTGTTCGGGGTAGCACAGATACGCAGTATTTT; J gene: TRBJ2-3; D gene: -; V gene: TRBV24-1; clone size: -
CDR3 protein: CASSLGTGNSPLHF; CDR3 DNA: TGTGCCAGCAGCCTCGGGACAGGGAATTCACCCCTCCACTTT; J gene: TRBJ1-6; D gene: TRBD1; V gene: TRBV14; clone size: -
CDR3 protein: CASSTRGGHRAYEQYF; CDR3 DNA: TGTGCCAGCAGTACTCGTGGAGGGCATCGGGCCTACGAGCAGTACTTC; J gene: TRBJ2-7; D gene: -; V gene: TRBV21-1; clone size: -
CDR3 protein: CASSLARGEYEQYF; CDR3 DNA: TGTGCCAGCAGCTTAGCCAGGGGTGAATACGAGCAGTACTTC; J gene: TRBJ2-7; D gene: -; V gene: TRBV7-2; clone size: -